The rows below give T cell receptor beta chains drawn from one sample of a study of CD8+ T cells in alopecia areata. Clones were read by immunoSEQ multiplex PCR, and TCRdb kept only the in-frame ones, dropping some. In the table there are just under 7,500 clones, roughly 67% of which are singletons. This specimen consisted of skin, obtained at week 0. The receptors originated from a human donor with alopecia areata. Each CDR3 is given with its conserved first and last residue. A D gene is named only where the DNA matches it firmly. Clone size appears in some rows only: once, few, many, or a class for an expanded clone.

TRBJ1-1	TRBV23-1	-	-	TGCGCCAGCAGTCATCCCGACAGCCCGAACACTGAAGCTTTCTTT	CASSHPDSPNTEAFF
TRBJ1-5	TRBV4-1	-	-	TGCGCCAGCAGCCGAGACCCTACAGGCAATCAGCCCCAGCATTTT	CASSRDPTGNQPQHF
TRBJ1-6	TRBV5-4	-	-	TGTGCCAGCAGCCTTACAGGATATAATTCACCCCTCCACTTT	CASSLTGYNSPLHF
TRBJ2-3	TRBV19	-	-	TGTGCCAGTAGTATAGCTCGGGGGTTAGTGACAGATACGCAGTATTTT	CASSIARGLVTDTQYF
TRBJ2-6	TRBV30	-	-	TGTGCCTGGAGTCAGGGAGGTGGTGCTGGGGCCAACGTCCTGACTTTC	CAWSQGGGAGANVLTF
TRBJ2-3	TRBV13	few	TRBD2	TGCGCCAGCAGCCAAGTGGATAGCGGGGGTCAGGAGTATTTT	CASSQVDSGGQEYF
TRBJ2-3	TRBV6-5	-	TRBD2	TGTGCCAGCAGTTACTGGCGGGGGGGCGGTACAGATACGCAGTATTTT	CASSYWRGGGTDTQYF
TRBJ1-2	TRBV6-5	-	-	TGTGCCAGCAGTTCGTCCCAGGGTGTTAGAAATGGCTACACCTTC	CASSSSQGVRNGYTF
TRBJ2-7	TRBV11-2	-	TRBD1	TGTGCCAGCAGCATTTACGGATCTGGCAGGGGGCGGTCATACGAGCAGTACTTC	CASSIYGSGRGRSYEQYF
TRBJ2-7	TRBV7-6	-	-	TGTGCCAGCAGCTTAGTAGAGGGGAGCGAGCAGTACTTC	CASSLVEGSEQYF
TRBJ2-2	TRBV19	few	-	TGTGCCAGTAGTCTGGATAGGTGGGTCACCGGGGAGCTGTTTTTT	CASSLDRWVTGELFF
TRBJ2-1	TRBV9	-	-	TGTGCCAGTCGGGTGGATTTGAATGATGGCCAGTTCTTC	CASRVDLNDGQFF
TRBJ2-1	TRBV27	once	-	TGTGCCAGCAGTTCCGGTCCGACAGGCGCCTACAATGAGCAGTTCTTC	CASSSGPTGAYNEQFF
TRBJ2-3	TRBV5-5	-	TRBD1	TGTGCCAGCAGCTTGCTCCCCGGAATGACAGGGAAAACAGATACGCAGTATTTT	CASSLLPGMTGKTDTQYF
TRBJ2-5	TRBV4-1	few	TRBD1	TGCGCCAGCAGCTCTCACCCCCGGACAGGTGAAGAGACCCAGTACTTC	CASSSHPRTGEETQYF
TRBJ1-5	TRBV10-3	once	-	TGTGCCATCTCCCGGACAAATCAGCCCCAGCATTTT	CAISRTNQPQHF
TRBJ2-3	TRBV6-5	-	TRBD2	TGTGCCAGCGACCCAGCGGGGGGCAAAGCAGATACGCAGTATTTT	CASDPAGGKADTQYF
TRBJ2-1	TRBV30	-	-	TGTGCCTGGAGTGTAGGCTATGAGCAGTTCTTC	CAWSVGYEQFF
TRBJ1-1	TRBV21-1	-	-	TGTGCCAGCATGGGGGCCCCCGGGCAAGAAGCTTTCTTT	CASMGAPGQEAFF
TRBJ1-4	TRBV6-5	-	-	TGTGCCAGCAGGAGGACAGCAACTAATGAAAAACTGTTTTTT	CASRRTATNEKLFF
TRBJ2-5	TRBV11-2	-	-	TGTGCCAGCAGCTTGGGGGAGAAGGAGACCCAGTACTTC	CASSLGEKETQYF
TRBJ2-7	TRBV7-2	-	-	TGTGCCAGCATCAGGGACGTCTTGGATGGCGAGCAGTACTTC	CASIRDVLDGEQYF
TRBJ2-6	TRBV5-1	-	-	TGCGCCAGCAGCTTGCAACGGGCCTCTGGGGCCAACGTCCTGACTTTC	CASSLQRASGANVLTF
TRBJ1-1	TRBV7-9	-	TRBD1	TGTGCCAGCAGCTCGTACAGGGGGCAGTCAACTGAAGCTTTCTTT	CASSSYRGQSTEAFF
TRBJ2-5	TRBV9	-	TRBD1	TGTGCCAGCACCCCTGAAGGGGGCGTCAGGGAGACCCAGTACTTC	CASTPEGGVRETQYF
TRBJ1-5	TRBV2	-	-	TGTGCCAGCAGTAGAGGGAACGTCGGAGGCAATCAGCCCCAGCATTTT	CASSRGNVGGNQPQHF
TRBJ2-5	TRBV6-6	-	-	TGTGCCAGCAGGGGGTGGCTGGATCAAGAGACCCAGTACTTC	CASRGWLDQETQYF
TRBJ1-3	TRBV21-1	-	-	TGTGCCAGCAGCGGACGGGGTTCTGGAAACACCATATATTTT	CASSGRGSGNTIYF
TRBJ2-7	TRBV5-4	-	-	TGTGCCAGCAGCTTCTGGAGCTCCTACGAGCAGTACTTC	CASSFWSSYEQYF
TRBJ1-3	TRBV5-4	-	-	TGTGCCAGCAGCTTAAGCCCTAACTCTGGAAACACCATATATTTT	CASSLSPNSGNTIYF
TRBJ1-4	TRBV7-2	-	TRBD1	TGTGCCAGCAGAAAGGGACAGGGTGGAGAAAAACTGTTTTTT	CASRKGQGGEKLFF
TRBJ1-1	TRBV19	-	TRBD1	TGTGCCAGTAGTCCCGGATGGACAGGGGGCCGTTCCGCTGAAGCTTTCTTT	CASSPGWTGGRSAEAFF
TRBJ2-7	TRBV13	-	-	TGTGCCAGCAGCTTTGCAATCAACAGGACCTCCTACGAGCAGTACTTC	CASSFAINRTSYEQYF
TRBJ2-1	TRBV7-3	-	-	TGTGCCAGCAGCTTAAGCGGGACAATATACAATGAGCAGTTCTTC	CASSLSGTIYNEQFF
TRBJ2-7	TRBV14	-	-	TGTGCCAGCAGCCGAGCGGGCGGAACCTACGAGCAGTACTTC	CASSRAGGTYEQYF
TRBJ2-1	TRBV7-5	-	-	TGTGTCAGAAGCTTAGGAGTAGCGGGGGTCTACAATGAGCAGTTCTTC	CVRSLGVAGVYNEQFF
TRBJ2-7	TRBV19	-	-	TGTGCCAGTAGCTGGACTGCCTCCTACGAGCAGTACTTC	CASSWTASYEQYF
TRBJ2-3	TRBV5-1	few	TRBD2	TGCGCCAGCAGCAGTGTGAAGTGGGAGGGCCCTTTAGGGGATACGCAGTATTTT	CASSSVKWEGPLGDTQYF
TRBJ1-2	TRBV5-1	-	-	TGCGCCAGCCGGACGGGGGCGGTCTATGGCTACACCTTC	CASRTGAVYGYTF
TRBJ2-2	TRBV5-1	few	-	TGCGCCAGCAGCTTGGCAGCGGGGAACACCGGGGAGCTGTTTTTT	CASSLAAGNTGELFF
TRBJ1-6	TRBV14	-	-	TGTGCCAGCAGCTTTAAGAGCTCCTATAATTCACCCCTCCACTTT	CASSFKSSYNSPLHF
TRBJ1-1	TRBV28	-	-	TGTGCCAGCTGTACAGCGCCCTGTCGGGAAGCTTTCTTT	CASCTAPCREAFF
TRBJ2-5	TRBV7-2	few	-	TGTGCCAGCAGCTTGGAAAGGGCTCAAGAGACCCAGTACTTC	CASSLERAQETQYF
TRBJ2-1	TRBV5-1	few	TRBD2	TGCGCCAGCAGTTATTCTGTCCTAGCGGACAATGAGCAGTTCTTC	CASSYSVLADNEQFF
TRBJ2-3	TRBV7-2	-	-	TGTGCCAGCAGCTTACAGGGGGGAGACACAGATACGCAGTATTTT	CASSLQGGDTDTQYF
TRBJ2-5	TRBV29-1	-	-	TGCAGCGTTGAACCGCGACAGGTTAAGAAAGAGACCCGGTACTTC	CSVEPRQVKKETRYF
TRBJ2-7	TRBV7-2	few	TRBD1	TGTGCCAGCAGGGAGACAGGGTTCTCCTACGAGCAGTACTTC	CASRETGFSYEQYF
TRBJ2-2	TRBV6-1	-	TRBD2	TGTGCCAGCATTATTAGCGGGGGCACCGGGGAGCTGTTTTTT	CASIISGGTGELFF
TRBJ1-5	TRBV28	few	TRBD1	TGTGCCAGCAGTCTTACAGGGGGCGGCAATCAGCCCCAGCATTTT	CASSLTGGGNQPQHF
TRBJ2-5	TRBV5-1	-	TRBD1	TGCGCCAGCGGGACAGGGAATCAAGAGACCCAGTACTTC	CASGTGNQETQYF
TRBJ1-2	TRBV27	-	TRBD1	TGTGCCAGCAGTCCGACAGGGGCCCTCGATGGCTACACCTTC	CASSPTGALDGYTF
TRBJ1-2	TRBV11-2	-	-	TGTGCCAGCAGCTTCGTGCAGGGCCCTCCTCCTTATGGCTACACCTTC	CASSFVQGPPPYGYTF
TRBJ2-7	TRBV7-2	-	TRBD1	TGTGCCAGCAGCTTAGGGGACAGGGGGCGCTACGAGCAGTACTTC	CASSLGDRGRYEQYF
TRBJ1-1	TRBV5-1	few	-	TGCGCCAGCAGCTTGGCCGTCGGGAACACTGAAGCTTTCTTT	CASSLAVGNTEAFF
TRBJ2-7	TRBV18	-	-	TGTGCCAGCTCACCACCAGACAGCACCTACGAGCAGTACTTC	CASSPPDSTYEQYF
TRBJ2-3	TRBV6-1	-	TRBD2	TGTGCCAGCAGTGAAGGTCTAGCGGGGGGGCGAGATACGCAGTATTTT	CASSEGLAGGRDTQYF
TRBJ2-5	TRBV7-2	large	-	TGTGCCAGCAGCTCTAGGCCCCTCATTGAGACCCAGTACTTC	CASSSRPLIETQYF
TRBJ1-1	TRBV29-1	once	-	TGCAGCGTTGAGATTAGAGGATTTGGGAACACTGAAGCTTTCTTT	CSVEIRGFGNTEAFF